This T cell receptor beta chain was sequenced for a study of cytomegalovirus exposure and HLA in healthy donors. Concerning this clone: The antigen remains unidentified.

Both 60 Vbeta primers and 13 Jbeta primers went into the PCR. Generated by immunoSEQ multiplex PCR, the TCRdb table keeps only in-frame clones and is missing some. Of approximately 180,000 clones listed, 80% are singletons. CDR3 length: 16 amino acids. V lost 0 bases to trimming and J lost 3 bases; unmatched junction nucleotides: 5. Germline V gives CDR1 LNHDA, CDR2 SQIVND (reference sequence). Study-wide points: There were some public TCRs occurring in many donors, but most TCR sequences were rare. Sequencing likely caused a cluster of highly shared sequence variants. In vitro data verified a few CMV-associated chains as specific for CMV antigens.

The origin of this receptor is a man aged 30-40 years in good health and CMV-seropositive. The chain has TRBV19 and TRBJ1-2; 9 nucleotides match TRBD1. Specimen: PBMCs. CDR3 amino acids: CASSIELGTGYYGYTF. CDR3 nucleotide sequence: TGTGCCAGTAGTATAGAATTAGGGACAGGGTACTATGGCTACACCTTC.